The 27 T cell receptor beta chains given below trace back to one sample, sequenced in a study of blood T cell repertoires in COVID-19. The repertoire was sequenced with immunoSEQ multiplex PCR; TCRdb's copy has only in-frame clones and lacks some. Of a few hundred thousand clones in the sample, approximately 82% were seen once. Material for sequencing was PBMCs or T cells enriched from blood (not recorded which). Receptor source: a man aged 40-49 years who had been exposed to COVID-19.

Concerning this clone: At the DNA level, this CDR3 is encoded by other sequences in the same sample as well. V usage is TRBV5-1 and J usage is TRBJ2-1; perhaps TRBD1 as D (7 bases). The CDR3 extends over 13 amino acids. Germline V gene lookup returns CDR1 SGHRS and CDR2 YFSETQ. Trimming pared 2 bases from V and 7 bases from J, leaving 10 bases between. The CDR3 coding sequence is TGCGCCAGCAGCTTTTCAGGGGGGAATGAGCAGTTCTTC. Translating gives CASSFSGGNEQFF.

The genes are TRBV6-5 and TRBJ2-7, with 8 bases aligning to TRBD2. The CDR3 runs 12 residues. The V segment lost 7 bases and the J segment 5 bases; nucleotides outside the gene matches: 4. CDR1 is MNHEY and CDR2 is SVGAGI in the germline V gene. This CDR3 is CASTQTSDEQYF. The CDR3 region has the DNA TGTGCCAGCACTCAGACTAGCGACGAGCAGTACTTC.

The rearrangement links TRBV27 to TRBJ1-5, with TRBD1 identical over 11 bases. Germline V lookup: CDR1 MNHEY, CDR2 SMNVEV (reference sequence). This CDR3 region has 15 residues. The V gene end was trimmed by 4 bases and the J gene end by 6 bases; junction bases not matched to a gene: 5. The CDR3 DNA follows: TGTGCCAGCAGTTCCCGGACAGGGGGCGGTCAGCCCCAGCATTTT. This gives the protein CASSSRTGGGQPQHF.

The chain couples TRBV5-1 to TRBJ2-1, with 9 nucleotides matching TRBD2. The CDR3 is 17 amino acids. V trimming: 2 bases; J trimming: 2 bases; junction bases outside the gene matches: 8. Germline V CDR1 and CDR2: SGHRS, YFSETQ. CDR3 residues: CASSFQGERGAYNEQFF. CDR3 in DNA: TGCGCCAGCAGCTTCCAAGGGGAGCGGGGGGCCTACAATGAGCAGTTCTTC.

V usage is TRBV19 and J usage is TRBJ1-4; D is ambiguous. The CDR3 totals 12 residues. CDR1 is LNHDA and CDR2 is SQIVND in the germline V gene (reference sequence). The ends were cut back, 6 bases at V and 10 bases at J, with 12 bases in the middle. CDR3 residues: CASRREDGKLFF. In nucleotides, the CDR3 is TGTGCCAGTAGGAGGGAGGACGGAAAACTGTTTTTT.

This chain uses TRBV29-1 with TRBJ1-2; D might be TRBD1 (5 bases). The CDR3 runs to 13 residues. V lost 2 bases, J lost 8 bases, and 15 bases lay in between. CDR1 is SQVTM, CDR2 ANQGSEA, per germline. As DNA, the CDR3 is TGCAGCGTTGAATTGGGGGACTCAGGAGGCTACACCTTC. Translation gives CSVELGDSGGYTF.

The rearrangement links TRBV4-1 to TRBJ2-7; 10 positions agree with TRBD2. The CDR3 spans 15 residues. Germline CDR1 reads MGHRA; CDR2 reads YSYEKL. The J segment lost 3 bases and the V segment lost 6 bases, leaving 8 bases of the junction unmatched. The CDR3 loop reads CASRKTSGIVYEQYF. DNA of the CDR3: TGCGCCAGCAGGAAAACTAGCGGGATTGTCTACGAGCAGTACTTC.

The chain carries TRBV2 and TRBJ2-7; no firm D call. Germline V gene lookup returns CDR1 SNHLY and CDR2 FYNNEI. The CDR3 has 10 amino acids. The V and J ends lost 6 bases and 4 bases respectively, with 4 bases between them. CDR3 DNA: TGTGCCAGCAGCCAGTACGAGCAGTACTTC. It codes for CASSQYEQYF.

The CDR3 nucleotides read TGTGCCAGCAACGGGTTCTCCAATCAGCCCCAGCATTTT. Translation: CASNGFSNQPQHF. The chain recombines TRBV2 with TRBJ1-5, with no clear D. Germline CDR1 SNHLY, CDR2 FYNNEI. V lost 7 bases and J 3 bases, leaving 10 bases between the germline ends. This CDR3 is 13 amino acids long.

This sequence joins TRBV10-1 and TRBJ1-5, with D unresolved. The CDR3 extends over 17 amino acids. CDR1 is WNHNN and CDR2 is SYGVQD in the germline V gene (reference sequence). V was trimmed by 4 bases and J by 0 bases, leaving 16 bases between them. The CDR3 protein is CASSATEGGYSNQPQHF. CDR3 nucleotides: TGCGCCAGCAGTGCGACTGAAGGAGGTTATAGCAATCAGCCCCAGCATTTT.

The chain recombines TRBV19 with TRBJ1-5; possible D gene TRBD1, 6 bases. Deletions cut 7 bases from V and 6 bases from J, with 16 bases between. Looked up from germline, CDR1 is LNHDA and CDR2 is SQIVND (reference sequence). The CDR3 totals 14 residues. CDR3 DNA sequence: TGTGCCAGTATACCCAGGGGACCCAGTCAGCCCCAGCATTTT. Its protein product is CASIPRGPSQPQHF. Using reference TRBV19 and TRBJ1-5 for the parts outside the CDR3, the full variable domain is DGGITQSPKYLFRKEGQNVTLSCEQNLNHDAMYWYRQDPGQGLRLIYYSQIVNDFQKGDIAEGYSVSREKKESFPLTVTSAQKNPTAFYLCASIPRGPSQPQHFGDGTRLSIL.

This clone appeared once. The CDR3, as DNA: TGTGCCAGTGCAGGGAACTCCTACGAGCAGTACTTC. Residues: CASAGNSYEQYF. The chain employs TRBV6-5 and TRBJ2-7, with D possibly matching TRBD1 (5 bases). The CDR3 covers 12 residues. The germline V gene encodes CDR1 MNHEY and CDR2 SVGAGI. With 9 bases removed from V and 0 bases from J, the gap between germline ends came to 9 bases.

The chain employs TRBV14 and TRBJ2-7; 8 nucleotides agree with TRBD2. There are 18 residues in the CDR3. Germline-derived CDR1 and CDR2 are SGHDN and FVKESK. V lost 1 base, J lost 5 bases, and 16 bases stayed unmatched. CDR3 residues: CASSQALWGRAGVHEQYF. As DNA, the CDR3 is TGTGCCAGCAGCCAAGCACTTTGGGGACGAGCGGGAGTCCACGAGCAGTACTTC. Supplemented by reference TRBV14 and TRBJ2-7, the full variable domain reads EAGVTQFPSHSVIEKGQTVTLRCDPISGHDNLYWYRRVMGKEIKFLLHFVKESKQDESGMPNNRFLAERTGGTYSTLKVQPAELEDSGVYFCASSQALWGRAGVHEQYFGPGTRLTVT.

V gene TRBV27 combines with J gene TRBJ1-1, with D possibly being TRBD1 (5 bases). V was cut by 6 bases and J by 4 bases, with 15 bases left in between. The CDR3 spans 14 residues. The V gene's germline CDR1 is MNHEY and CDR2 SMNVEV (reference sequence). The CDR3 loop reads CASSPGGYGTEAFF. The CDR3, as DNA: TGTGCCAGCAGCCCTGGGGGGTATGGCACTGAAGCTTTCTTT.

This chain links TRBV15 with TRBJ1-6, with 7 bases identical to TRBD1. The CDR3 totals 13 residues. CDR1 and CDR2 from the germline V gene are LNHNV and YYDKDF (reference sequence). J was trimmed by 8 bases and V by 8 bases; bases with no gene match: 6. CDR3: CATRGTVDSPLHF. The CDR3 nucleotides are TGTGCCACCCGGGGGACAGTTGATTCACCCCTCCACTTT.

The sample holds one count of this clone. This CDR3 is also generated by other DNA sequences in the sample. CDR3 in amino acids: CASSLESGYEQYF. The CDR3 DNA sequence: TGTGCCAGCAGCTTGGAATCGGGGTACGAGCAGTACTTC. The chain links TRBV5-4 to TRBJ2-7; D perhaps matches TRBD2 (5 bases). V lost 0 bases and J 4 bases, leaving 8 bases between the germline ends. Germline V gene sequence: CDR1 SGHNT, CDR2 YYREEE (reference sequence). The CDR3 covers 13 residues.

This clone was seen more than once but under ten times. An end of the junction differs from the germline gene, which may be a read error. The chain employs TRBV30 and TRBJ2-7; 7 nucleotides agree with TRBD2. The germline V gene has CDR1 GTSNPN and CDR2 SVGIG (reference sequence). This CDR3 spans 14 amino acids. The CDR3 reads CACSGGLVAYEQYF. In DNA form, the CDR3 reads TGTGCCTGCAGTGGCGGACTAGTAGCATACGAGCAGTACTTC.

The J gene is TRBJ1-5, the V gene TRBV9; 12 bases map to TRBD1. The germline CDR1 and CDR2 sequences are SGDLS and YYNGEE. J gave up 7 bases and V 0 bases, and 5 bases lay outside the gene matches. This CDR3 is built from 16 residues. DNA of the CDR3: TGTGCCAGCAGCGTAGACGGGACAGGGGGCCTGCAGCCCCAGCATTTT. This codes for CASSVDGTGGLQPQHF.

The rearrangement uses TRBV21-1 and TRBJ2-1; the D call of TRBD1 is as the table states it, not checked on the DNA. TRBV21-1 is listed as a pseudogene. The CDR3 has 15 amino acids. CDR3: CASSTSQGAHNEQFF. As DNA, the CDR3 is TGTGCCAGCAGCACGTCGCAGGGGGCCCACAATGAGCAGTTCTTC.

V gene TRBV5-6 combines with J gene TRBJ1-1; D unresolved. This CDR3 region has 13 residues. Looked up from germline, CDR1 is SGHDT and CDR2 is YYEEEE. V was pared by 0 bases and J by 2 bases, with 5 bases between. The CDR3, as DNA: TGTGCCAGCAGCTTGGTGCGTAACACTGAAGCTTTCTTT. It encodes CASSLVRNTEAFF. Full variable domain (remainder filled in from reference TRBV5-6 and TRBJ1-1): DAGVTQSPTHLIKTRGQQVTLRCSPKSGHDTVSWYQQALGQGPQFIFQYYEEEERQRGNFPDRFSGHQFPNYSSELNVNALLLGDSALYLCASSLVRNTEAFFGQGTRLTVV.

The V call is TRBV4-2, the J call TRBJ1-4; D may be TRBD1 (6 bases). Per germline, CDR1 LGHNA and CDR2 YNFKEQ. The CDR3 contains 14 residues. Trimming shortened V by 2 bases and J by 4 bases, and 8 bases separated the two germline ends. CDR3 bases: TGTGCCAGCAGCCAATCGGACAGTAATGAAAAACTGTTTTTT. Its protein product is CASSQSDSNEKLFF.

The chain is built from TRBV5-1 and TRBJ2-7; D may be TRBD2 (6 bases). From germline, CDR1 is SGHRS and CDR2 YFSETQ. This CDR3 has 12 amino acids. The V gene lost 0 bases and the J gene lost 7 bases, with 8 bases spanning the gap. CDR3 DNA sequence: TGCGCCAGCAGCTTGGGGGACTTGGAGCAGTACTTC. This codes for CASSLGDLEQYF. The variable domain in full, with the rest retrieved from reference TRBV5-1 and TRBJ2-7, is KAGVTQTPRYLIKTRGQQVTLSCSPISGHRSVSWYQQTPGQGLQFLFEYFSETQRNKGNFPGRFSGRQFSNSRSEMNVSTLELGDSALYLCASSLGDLEQYFGPGTRLTVT.

DNA for the CDR3: TGTGCCAGCAGTTTCGTAGACACAGATACGCAGTATTTT. Protein: CASSFVDTDTQYF. This rearrangement joins TRBV6-5 to TRBJ2-3, with D hard to call. CDR1 MNHEY and CDR2 SVGAGI come from the germline V gene. Trimming left V 4 bases short and J 2 bases short, with 7 bases between. CDR3 size: 13 residues.

The V gene is TRBV7-6, the J gene TRBJ2-2, with 10 bases aligning to TRBD2. This CDR3 region has 16 residues. Per the germline V gene, CDR1 is SGHVS and CDR2 is FNYEAQ. The J segment lost 4 bases and the V segment lost 7 bases, leaving 9 bases of the junction unmatched. The CDR3 loop reads CASTIPSGSITGELFF. CDR3 DNA: TGTGCCAGCACCATACCTAGCGGGAGTATCACCGGGGAGCTGTTTTTT.

This clone was counted only a few times. CDR3 DNA: TGTGCCAGCAGTATCCTGACAGGGGGGAAATACAATGAGCAGTTCTTC. Residues: CASSILTGGKYNEQFF. The V call is TRBV9, the J call TRBJ2-1; 9 bases agree with TRBD1. J gave up 4 bases and V 5 bases, and 10 bases lay outside the gene matches. The germline V gene encodes CDR1 SGDLS and CDR2 YYNGEE. The CDR3 runs 16 residues.

The V gene is TRBV6-5, the J gene TRBJ1-5; tentative D call: TRBD1 (5 bases). The CDR3 has 15 residues. From germline, CDR1 is MNHEY and CDR2 SVGAGI. Trimming left V 2 bases short and J 0 bases short, with 8 bases between. CDR3 amino acids: CASSYAGSSNQPQHF. DNA of the CDR3: TGTGCCAGCAGTTACGCAGGGTCTAGCAATCAGCCCCAGCATTTT.

The chain carries TRBV12-5 and TRBJ2-7; no firm D call. The CDR3 runs 11 residues. Trimming left V 3 bases short and J 4 bases short, with 4 bases between. Germline V lookup: CDR1 LGHNT, CDR2 FRNRAP. This CDR3 reads CASGFRYEQYF. CDR3 nucleotide sequence: TGTGCTAGTGGTTTCCGGTACGAGCAGTACTTC. Looking up the rest from reference TRBV12-5 and TRBJ2-7 gives the full variable domain: DARVTQTPRHKVTEMGQEVTMRCQPILGHNTVFWYRQTMMQGLELLAYFRNRAPLDDSGMPKDRFSAEMPDATLATLKIQPSEPRDSAVYFCASGFRYEQYFGPGTRLTVT.